The table lists the clone carrying this T cell receptor (beta chain) with many counts. The antigen is undetermined. Each sample yielded at least 5 micrograms of PBMC total RNA. The sample is drawn from a study of blood T cells in healthy people across ages. A second PCR, run for about 7 to 11 cycles, used a sample-barcoded 5' primer plus a J-beta primer mix. Every cDNA molecule carried a tag from a template-switch adaptor bearing 12 random nucleotides. Each sample yielded at least 2.5 million CDR3-containing paired-end reads. TCRdb itself ran the 5' RACE reads through MiXCR, one entry per CDR3 protein. This table holds 630,000 or so distinct CDR3 sequences, roughly 32% found once. General observations from the study: There was no known CMV status for donors, so expanded clonotype changes were possibly confounded.

The CDR3 extends over 18 amino acids. This TCR was sampled from a woman of 80 years or more in good health. This rearrangement joins TRBV21-1 to TRBJ2-6. TRBV21-1 is listed as a pseudogene. The sample was blood. CDR3 sequence reads: CASSNRGATSSGANVLTF. The CDR3 nucleotides read TGTGCCAGCAGCAATCGGGGCGCCACGAGCTCTGGGGCCAACGTCCTGACTTTC.